This T cell receptor beta chain was retrieved from a study of shared T cell receptors in the human thymus. Germline loops: CDR1 MDHEN, CDR2 SYDVKM. V lost 4 bases to trimming and J lost 5 bases; unmatched junction nucleotides: 14. The CDR3 length is 19 residues. This table comes from immunoSEQ multiplex PCR, and its TCRdb copy is limited to in-frame clones, with some not included. The profile shows 600,000 to 900,000 clones, 80% to 90% of them singletons. Separately, the same data were catalogued under a study of human thymus T cells. That source notes: As related research reported, thymic repertoires overlapped highly among unrelated individuals.

Input material: thymocytes. The receptor's source is a girl less than two years old with a congenital heart defect. The chain carries TRBV28 and TRBJ2-7, with TRBD2 identical over 16 bases. CDR3 in amino acids: CASSSGTSGGGQFSDEQYF. The CDR3 region has the DNA TGTGCCAGCAGTTCCGGGACTAGCGGGGGGGGACAGTTCAGCGACGAGCAGTACTTC.